This TCR beta chain is from a study of shared clonotypes between healthy human individuals. J lost 2 bases, V lost 4 bases, and 5 bases had no gene match. The germline gives CDR1 WNHNN, CDR2 SYGVQD (reference sequence). CDR3 length equals 15 residues. The method was immunoSEQ multiplex PCR; TCRdb's version includes in-frame clones alone and lacks a portion of them. This sample yields roughly 720,000 clones, of which about nine tenths are seen a single time; 30% to 40% belongs to the top ten. Nashville, Tennessee was home to all donors, each a Caucasian adult. CCR7-negative CD45RA+ TemRA cells were pooled with CD45RO+ cells for CD8 memory. This clone was detected only once.

This chain links TRBV10-1 with TRBJ2-1; 7 bases map to TRBD1. The sequence was obtained from a man between 18 and 35 years old in good health. Some clones in this sample may be carry-over from other donors' samples. Source material: memory CD8+ T cells from PBMCs. Subset meaning: CD45RO+ cells pooled with CCR7-negative TemRA cells. The CDR3 spells CASSADREPYNEQFF. CDR3 in DNA: TGCGCCAGCAGTGCAGACAGGGAGCCCTACAATGAGCAGTTCTTC.